This T cell receptor (beta chain) was documented in a study of tumor-infiltrating lymphocytes in primary liver carcinoma. With 500 ng total RNA as template and a constant-region primer, TCR beta cDNA was made. Modified slightly, ARM-PCR produced TCR beta libraries over three nested multiplex PCR rounds. Two initial PCR rounds of approximately 10 cycles each paired TRBV1-TRBV30 forward primers with a C-beta reverse primer. In TCRdb, the multiplex PCR reads were re-called with MiXCR into one record per CDR3 protein. The repertoire includes tens of thousands of distinct CDR3 sequences, roughly 78% of them detected once, and 40% to 50% sits in the top ten. CDR1 SGHKS and CDR2 YYEKEE come from the germline V gene (reference sequence). The CDR3 contains 16 residues. V lost 6 bases, J lost 7 bases, and 25 bases lay in between. Without any cell sorting, roughly 17-31 mg of bulk tissue yielded co-extracted RNA and DNA.

This sequence was found in a man between 40 and 49 years old with primary liver carcinoma and hepatitis B virus infection. The chain employs TRBV5-5 and TRBJ1-2; D gene uncertain. Sequencing was performed on liver tumor tissue from sampling region 3. Sample subset: tumor region T3, left-lateral pole. The CDR3 DNA reads TGTGCCAGCATCCTTCGACCGGCTATTGGAATACTTGGCTACACCTTC. Translated, it gives CASILRPAIGILGYTF.